The present TCR beta chain was sequenced within a study of T-cell memory formation after mild COVID-19. As for the study in general: Largely, TCR clusters stayed within a single donor. Findings and caveats of the study: That cross-reactive memory joined was suggested by some responding clones appearing in pre-infection memory. The study found contracting CD4+ clones mainly in CM and EM and contracting CD8+ clones in EMRA.

Ten or more counts support this clonotype. The antigen is unknown. The 5'RACE method, run with constant-segment primers, produced TCR alpha and TCR beta cDNA libraries (carrying sample barcodes and UMIs). MiXCR, run by TCRdb on the 5' RACE reads, gives a single entry per CDR3 protein. The repertoire holds roughly 130,000 distinct CDR3 sequences, with about 6.5% as singletons. The CDR3 loop spans 16 amino acids. Looked up from germline, CDR1 is MNHNY and CDR2 is SVGAGI (reference sequence). The V gene lost 3 bases and the J gene lost 1 base, with 14 bases spanning the gap. The sequence derives from an adult woman who had mild COVID-19 (a few samples of this study predate the infection). Cell type and time point are not known. Material: PBMCs or a T cell subset sorted from them (not recorded which). This chain joins TRBV6-6 and TRBJ2-3; D unresolved. In nucleotides, the CDR3 is TGTGCCAGCAGTTATCAGTCCCGGGCCGGCACAGATACGCAGTATTTT. Its protein is CASSYQSRAGTDTQYF.